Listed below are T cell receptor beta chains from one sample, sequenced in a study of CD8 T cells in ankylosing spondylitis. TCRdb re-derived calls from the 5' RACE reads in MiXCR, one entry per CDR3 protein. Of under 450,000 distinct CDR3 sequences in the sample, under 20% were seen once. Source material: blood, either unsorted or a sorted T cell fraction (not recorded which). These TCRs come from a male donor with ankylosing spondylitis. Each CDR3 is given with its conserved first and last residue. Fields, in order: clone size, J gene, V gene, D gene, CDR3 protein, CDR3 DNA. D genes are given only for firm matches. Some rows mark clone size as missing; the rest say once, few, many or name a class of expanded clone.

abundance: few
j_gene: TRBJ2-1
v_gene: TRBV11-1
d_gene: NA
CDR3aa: CASSSRLGPGRNNEQFF
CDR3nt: TGTGCCAGCAGCTCGAGATTAGGACCCGGCAGGAACAATGAGCAGTTCTTC

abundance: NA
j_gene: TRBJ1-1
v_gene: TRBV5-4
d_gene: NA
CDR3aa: CASSFLSRRNTEAFF
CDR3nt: TGTGCCAGCAGCTTCCTTTCCAGGAGGAACACTGAAGCTTTCTTT

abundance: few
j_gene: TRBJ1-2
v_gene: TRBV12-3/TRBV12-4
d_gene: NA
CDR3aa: CASRATGAGVYGYTF
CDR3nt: TGTGCCAGCAGAGCGACAGGCGCCGGAGTCTATGGCTACACCTTC

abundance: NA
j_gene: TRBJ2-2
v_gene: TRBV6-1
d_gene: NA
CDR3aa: CASSGTLNTGELFF
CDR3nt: TGTGCCAGCAGTGGGACCCTAAACACCGGGGAGCTGTTTTTT

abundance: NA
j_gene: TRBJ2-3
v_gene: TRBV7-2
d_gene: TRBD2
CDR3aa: CASSRTSESTDTQYF
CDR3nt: TGTGCCAGCAGCAGGACTAGCGAAAGCACAGATACGCAGTATTTT

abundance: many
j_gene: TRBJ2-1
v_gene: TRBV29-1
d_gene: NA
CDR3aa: CSARQSGNYNEQFF
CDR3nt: TGCAGCGCCCGACAGTCCGGAAACTACAATGAGCAGTTCTTC

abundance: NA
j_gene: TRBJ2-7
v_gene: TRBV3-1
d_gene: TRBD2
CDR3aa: CASSLQIGSGTYEQCF
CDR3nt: TGTGCCAGCAGCCTCCAGATCGGTAGCGGGACCTACGAGCAGTGCTTC

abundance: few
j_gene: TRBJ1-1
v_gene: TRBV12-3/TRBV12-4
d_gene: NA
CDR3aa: CASSLGVGNTEAFF
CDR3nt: TGTGCCAGCAGTTTAGGGGTGGGGAACACTGAAGCTTTCTTT

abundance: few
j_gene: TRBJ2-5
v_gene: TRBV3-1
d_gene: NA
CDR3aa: CASSPRRAVETQYF
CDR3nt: TGTGCCAGCAGCCCTCGGCGGGCAGTAGAGACCCAGTACTTC

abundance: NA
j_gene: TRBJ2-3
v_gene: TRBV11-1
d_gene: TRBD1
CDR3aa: CASSGQASTDTQYF
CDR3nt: TGTGCCAGCAGCGGACAGGCTAGCACAGATACGCAGTATTTT

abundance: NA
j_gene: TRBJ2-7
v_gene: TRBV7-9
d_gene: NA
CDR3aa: CASSLADTSYEQYF
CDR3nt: TGTGCCAGCAGCTTAGCCGACACCTCCTACGAGCAGTACTTC

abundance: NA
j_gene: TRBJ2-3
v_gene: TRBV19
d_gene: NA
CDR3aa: CASSMARETDTQYF
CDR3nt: TGTGCCAGTAGTATGGCCCGAGAGACAGATACGCAGTATTTT

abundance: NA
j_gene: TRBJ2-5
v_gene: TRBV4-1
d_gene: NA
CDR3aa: CASSHLLRLEETQYF
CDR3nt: TGCGCCAGCAGCCATCTTCTTAGACTCGAGGAGACCCAGTACTTC

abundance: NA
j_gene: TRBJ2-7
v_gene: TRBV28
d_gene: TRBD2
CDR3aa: CASLPGLASGEQYF
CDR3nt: TGTGCCAGCCTCCCGGGACTAGCGTCTGGAGAGCAGTACTTC

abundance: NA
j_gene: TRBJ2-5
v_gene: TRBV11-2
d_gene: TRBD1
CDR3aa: CASSPGTGIETQYF
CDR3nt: TGTGCCAGCAGCCCGGGGACAGGGATAGAGACCCAGTACTTC

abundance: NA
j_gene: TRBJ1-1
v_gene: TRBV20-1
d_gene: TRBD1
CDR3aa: CSARGTGLNTEAFF
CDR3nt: TGCAGTGCTAGGGGGACAGGGCTGAACACTGAAGCTTTCTTT

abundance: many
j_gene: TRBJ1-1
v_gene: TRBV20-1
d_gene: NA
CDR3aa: CSAPTGSTEAFF
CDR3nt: TGCAGTGCTCCCACAGGTTCCACTGAAGCTTTCTTT

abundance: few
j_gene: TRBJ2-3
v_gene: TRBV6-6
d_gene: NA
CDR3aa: CASGPLDTQYF
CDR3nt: TGTGCCAGCGGGCCCTTGGATACGCAGTATTTT

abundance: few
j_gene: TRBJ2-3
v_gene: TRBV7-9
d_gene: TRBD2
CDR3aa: CASRLTSGRAADTQYF
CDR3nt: TGTGCCAGCAGGTTGACTAGCGGGAGGGCAGCAGATACGCAGTATTTT

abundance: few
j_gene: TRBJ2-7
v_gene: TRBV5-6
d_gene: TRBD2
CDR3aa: CASSLRPLGLARREQYF
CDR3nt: TGTGCCAGCAGCTTGCGCCCATTGGGACTAGCACGTCGCGAGCAGTACTTC

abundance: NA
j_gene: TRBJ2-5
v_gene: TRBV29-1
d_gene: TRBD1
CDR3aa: CSVGDRGFQETQYF
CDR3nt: TGCAGCGTAGGGGACAGGGGGTTCCAAGAGACCCAGTACTTC

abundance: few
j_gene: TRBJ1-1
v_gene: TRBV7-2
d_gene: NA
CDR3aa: CASSLREAFF
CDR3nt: TGTGCCAGCAGCTTACGGGAAGCTTTCTTT

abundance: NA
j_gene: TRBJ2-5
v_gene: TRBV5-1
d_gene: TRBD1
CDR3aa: CASSPGTGPETQYF
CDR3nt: TGCGCCAGCAGCCCCGGGACAGGGCCGGAGACCCAGTACTTC

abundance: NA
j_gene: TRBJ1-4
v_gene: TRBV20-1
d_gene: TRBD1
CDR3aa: CSAYGTGVEKLFF
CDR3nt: TGCAGTGCTTACGGGACAGGGGTTGAAAAACTGTTTTTT

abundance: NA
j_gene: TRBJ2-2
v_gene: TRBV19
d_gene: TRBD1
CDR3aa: CASGKNVQGSIRELFF
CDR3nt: TGTGCCAGTGGGAAAAACGTACAGGGGAGTATACGGGAGCTGTTTTTT

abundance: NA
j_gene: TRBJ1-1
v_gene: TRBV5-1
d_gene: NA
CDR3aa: CASGRGGTSPHTEAFF
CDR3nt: TGCGCCAGCGGAAGGGGGGGGACATCACCTCACACTGAAGCTTTCTTT

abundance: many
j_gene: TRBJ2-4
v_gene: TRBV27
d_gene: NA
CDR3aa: CASSSLAKNIQYF
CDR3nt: TGTGCCAGCAGTTCCTTAGCCAAAAACATTCAGTACTTC

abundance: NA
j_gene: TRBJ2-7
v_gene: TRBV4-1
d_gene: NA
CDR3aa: CASSQAVAVLSYEQYF
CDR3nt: TGCGCCAGCAGCCAAGCTGTAGCGGTCCTCTCCTACGAGCAGTACTTC

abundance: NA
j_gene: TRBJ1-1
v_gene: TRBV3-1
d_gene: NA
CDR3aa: CASSQDLSRLAEAFF
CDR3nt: TGTGCCAGCAGCCAAGATTTGTCGCGGTTGGCTGAAGCTTTCTTT

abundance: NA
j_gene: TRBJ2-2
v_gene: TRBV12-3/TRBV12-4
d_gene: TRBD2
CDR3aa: CASSWLAGGPGELFF
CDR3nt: TGTGCCAGCAGTTGGCTAGCGGGAGGCCCCGGGGAGCTGTTTTTT

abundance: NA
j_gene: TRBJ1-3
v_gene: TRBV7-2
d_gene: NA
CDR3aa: CASSPNTGNTIYF
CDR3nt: TGTGCCAGCAGCCCAAACACTGGAAACACCATATATTTT

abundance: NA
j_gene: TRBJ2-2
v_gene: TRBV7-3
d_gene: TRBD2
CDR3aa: CASSSGPGGRRTGELFF
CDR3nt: TGTGCCAGCAGCTCCGGACCGGGGGGGAGGAGGACCGGGGAGCTGTTTTTT

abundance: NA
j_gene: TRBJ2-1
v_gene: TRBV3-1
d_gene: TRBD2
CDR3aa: CASSQRALAGAYNEQFF
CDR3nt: TGTGCCAGCAGCCAAAGGGCCCTAGCGGGGGCTTACAATGAGCAGTTCTTC

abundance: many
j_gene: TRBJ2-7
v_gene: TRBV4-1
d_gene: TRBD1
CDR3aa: CASSQNRGTSYEQYF
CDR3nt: TGCGCCAGCAGCCAAAACAGGGGGACGAGCTACGAGCAGTACTTC

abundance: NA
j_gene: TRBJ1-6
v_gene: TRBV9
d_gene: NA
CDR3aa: CASSTTPSTYNSPLHF
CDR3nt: TGTGCCAGCAGCACCACACCAAGCACCTATAATTCACCCCTCCACTTT

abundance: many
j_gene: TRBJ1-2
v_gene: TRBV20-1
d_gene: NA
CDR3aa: CSGREDYGYTF
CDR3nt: TGCAGTGGCAGGGAGGACTATGGCTACACCTTC

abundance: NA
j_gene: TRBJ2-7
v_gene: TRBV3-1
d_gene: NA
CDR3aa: CASSQALYEQYF
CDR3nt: TGTGCCAGCAGCCAAGCGCTCTACGAGCAGTACTTC

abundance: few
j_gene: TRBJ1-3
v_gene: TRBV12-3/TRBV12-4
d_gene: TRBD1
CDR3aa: CASKRTGAGNTIYF
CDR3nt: TGTGCCAGCAAGCGGACAGGGGCTGGAAACACCATATATTTT

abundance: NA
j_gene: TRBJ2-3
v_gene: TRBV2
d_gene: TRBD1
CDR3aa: CASSERGQGTDTQYF
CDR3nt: TGTGCCAGCAGTGAACGGGGACAGGGCACAGATACGCAGTATTTT

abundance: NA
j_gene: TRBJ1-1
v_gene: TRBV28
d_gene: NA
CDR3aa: CASSLFPPGAFF
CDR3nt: TGTGCCAGCAGTTTATTTCCCCCGGGAGCTTTCTTT

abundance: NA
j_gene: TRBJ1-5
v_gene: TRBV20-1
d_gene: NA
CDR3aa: CSASPRVRGNQPQHF
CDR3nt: TGCAGTGCTTCTCCCCGCGTCCGAGGCAATCAGCCCCAGCATTTT

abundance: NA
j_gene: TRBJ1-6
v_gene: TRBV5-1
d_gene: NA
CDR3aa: CASSLGFGGSPLHF
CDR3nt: TGCGCCAGCAGCTTGGGTTTCGGAGGGTCACCCCTCCACTTT

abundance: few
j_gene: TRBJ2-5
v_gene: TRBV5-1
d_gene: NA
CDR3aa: CASSTTSQETQYF
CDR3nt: TGCGCCAGCAGTACGACATCCCAAGAGACCCAGTACTTC

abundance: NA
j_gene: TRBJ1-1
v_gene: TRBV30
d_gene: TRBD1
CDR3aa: CAWDRGQAFF
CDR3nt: TGTGCCTGGGACAGGGGCCAAGCTTTCTTT

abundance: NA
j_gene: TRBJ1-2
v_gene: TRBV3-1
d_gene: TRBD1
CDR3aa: CASSNEGTANYGYTF
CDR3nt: TGTGCCAGCAGCAATGAGGGGACAGCCAACTATGGCTACACCTTC

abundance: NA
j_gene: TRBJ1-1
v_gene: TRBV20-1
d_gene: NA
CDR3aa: CSATPSGSSPEAFF
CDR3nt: TGCAGTGCGACCCCGTCGGGCTCCTCGCCTGAAGCTTTCTTT

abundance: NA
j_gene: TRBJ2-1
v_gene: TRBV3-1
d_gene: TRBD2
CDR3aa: CASSLRLAGTSEQFF
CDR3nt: TGTGCCAGCAGCCTTAGACTAGCGGGGACTAGTGAGCAGTTCTTC

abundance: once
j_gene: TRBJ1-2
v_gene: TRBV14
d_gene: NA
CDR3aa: CASSQAGHYGYTF
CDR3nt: TGTGCCAGCAGCCAAGCGGGACACTATGGCTACACCTTC

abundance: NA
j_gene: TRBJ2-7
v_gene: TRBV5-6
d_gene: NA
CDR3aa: CASSTGRWSEQYF
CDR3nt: TGTGCCAGCAGCACGGGACGGTGGAGCGAGCAGTACTTC

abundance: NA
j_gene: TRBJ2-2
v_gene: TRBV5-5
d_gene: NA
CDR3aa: CASSKGNTGELFF
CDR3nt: TGTGCCAGCAGCAAGGGGAACACCGGGGAGCTGTTTTTT

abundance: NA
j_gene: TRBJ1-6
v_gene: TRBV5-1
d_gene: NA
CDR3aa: CASSLRGFENSPLHF
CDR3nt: TGCGCCAGCAGCTTGCGTGGCTTCGAAAATTCACCCCTCCACTTT